Below, one T cell receptor (beta chain) is given with its context. This clonotype has at least ten counts. Its specific antigen is unknown. Base quality data are lacking; no much larger clone is found one base away. CDR1 and CDR2 were assigned from the germline V gene as SGHAT and FQNNGV. Reading from cysteine to phenylalanine, the CDR3 counts 15 amino acids. The entry retains the CDR3 DNA only, 45 bases that are in frame from base 1. V was cut back by 1 base and J by 0 bases, leaving a gap of 10 bases between them. The data originate from a study of T-cell reconstitution after alpha-beta-depleted transplantation in children (dated by TCRdb to the mid-2010s). Concerning the study at large: Using TCR repertoire profiling, the study followed T-cell immune reconstitution in a quantitative way in children after TCRalphabeta/CD19-depleted allogeneic hematopoietic cell transplantation.

The receptor library was made with PCR. Sequencing was performed on an Illumina HiSeq 2500. To normalize quantification of the TCRbeta repertoire, the TCR libraries were built with molecular barcoding that relied on unique molecular identifiers. TCRdb trimmed public reads at Q25 via fastp, called clones via MiXCR and kept in-frame beta chains. Entries are consolidated by CDR3 protein sequence, retaining the most common genes and DNA. In all, the sample holds about 400,000 distinct CDR3 sequences, and roughly 22% of those were seen once. Of the sample, around 4% is held by the ten largest clones. Specimen: PBMCs from the stem cell graft donor, collected from the stem cell graft. The receptor's source is a human donor who donated a stem cell graft to a child with acute myeloid leukemia. The receptor chain draws on TRBV11-2 and TRBJ2-7; 6 matching bases give a weak D call of TRBD1. The DNA sequence reads TGTGCCAGCAGCTTAGGGCCAGGGGACTCCTACGAGCAGTACTTC. It translates to CASSLGPGDSYEQYF.